This passage covers 10 T cell receptor beta chains from one sample sequenced in a study of OX40 agonist ivuxolimab in advanced cancers. Libraries were prepared by immunoSEQ multiplex PCR; TCRdb keeps only in-frame clonotypes and omits some of them. The repertoire includes nearly 20,000 clones, 80% to 90% of them detected once, and around 21% sits in the top ten. Sequenced here: CD4+ or CD8+ T cells sorted from blood, sampled in a trial of the OX40 agonist ivuxolimab. The receptor source for this set is an adult with an advanced solid tumor such as melanoma, head and neck, liver or kidney cancer.

This chain links TRBV2 with TRBJ1-5; 9 bases are a match to TRBD1. Trimming cost V 6 bases and J 1 base; bases outside gene matches: 1. Germline values: CDR1 SNHLY, CDR2 FYNNEI. CDR3 length: 14 residues. Here the CDR3 DNA reads TGTGCCAGCAGCGGACAGGGGAGCAATCAGCCCCAGCATTTT. Its protein product is CASSGQGSNQPQHF.

This clone appeared a single time. Here the CDR3 reads CASSDPGLAGDHNEQFF. CDR3 DNA: TGCGCCAGCAGCGACCCGGGACTAGCGGGGGACCACAATGAGCAGTTCTTC. J is TRBJ2-1 and V is TRBV5-1; TRBD2 matches at 14 bases. The V gene's germline CDR1 is SGHRS and CDR2 YFSETQ. There are 17 residues in the CDR3. J was trimmed by 5 bases and V by 4 bases; bases with no gene match: 8.

The chain uses TRBV5-4 and TRBJ2-4, with D maybe TRBD1 (5 bases). Trimming removed 0 bases at V and 5 bases at J, with 15 bases between. CDR3 size: 16 residues. The germline gives CDR1 SGHNT, CDR2 YYREEE (reference sequence). The DNA of the CDR3 is TGTGCCAGCAGCTTGGGGACACTTACGGTACAAAACATTCAGTACTTC. Its translation is CASSLGTLTVQNIQYF.

This chain connects TRBV9 to TRBJ2-2; the D is unclear. The germline V gene has CDR1 SGDLS and CDR2 YYNGEE. The ends were cut back, 4 bases at V and 9 bases at J, with 7 bases in the middle. The CDR3 consists of 11 residues. Written as DNA, the CDR3 is TGTGCCAGCAGCCCCGGGCGGGAGCTGTTTTTT. Protein sequence: CASSPGRELFF. Full variable domain (missing parts from reference TRBV9 and TRBJ2-2): DSGVTQTPKHLITATGQRVTLRCSPRSGDLSVYWYQQSLDQGLQFLIQYYNGEERAKGNILERFSAQQFPDLHSELNLSSLELGDSALYFCASSPGRELFFGEGSRLTVL.

V is TRBV6-4 and J is TRBJ2-3; 11 bases are a match to TRBD2. V lost 0 bases, J lost 2 bases, and 1 base stayed unmatched. CDR3 length: 16 residues. From germline, CDR1 is MRHNA and CDR2 SNTAGT. The DNA for the CDR3 is TGTGCCAGCAGTGACTCACTAGCGGGGGACACAGATACGCAGTATTTT. This codes for CASSDSLAGDTDTQYF.

The chain has TRBV19 and TRBJ1-2; unclear D gene. The ends were cut back, 5 bases at V and 5 bases at J, with 9 bases in the middle. The CDR3 sequence is 12 residues long. Per the germline V gene, CDR1 is LNHDA and CDR2 is SQIVND (reference sequence). The chain's CDR3 is CASSLTTYGYTF. In nucleotides, the CDR3 is TGTGCCAGTAGTCTCACGACTTATGGCTACACCTTC.

This clone has only a few counts. The CDR3 sequence: CASSFSLSGKMGNIQYF. The CDR3 region has the DNA TGTGCCAGCAGCTTTAGTTTGAGCGGGAAGATGGGAAACATTCAGTACTTC. The chain uses TRBV7-2 and TRBJ2-4; 7 positions match TRBD2. CDR1 and CDR2 (germline): SGHTA, FQGNSA. The J segment lost 6 bases and the V segment lost 3 bases, leaving 14 bases of the junction unmatched. This CDR3 spans 17 amino acids.

This chain uses TRBV5-5 with TRBJ1-4; 11 bases are shared with TRBD1. The CDR3 contains 15 residues. J gave up 7 bases and V 4 bases, and 6 bases lay outside the gene matches. Germline V gene sequence: CDR1 SGHKS, CDR2 YYEKEE (reference sequence). CDR3 in DNA: TGTGCCAGCAGCCCAGGACAGGGGGCTGTTGAAAAACTGTTTTTT. This gives the protein CASSPGQGAVEKLFF.

V is TRBV4-1 and J is TRBJ2-5; TRBD2 agrees at 8 bases. J lost 3 bases, V lost 2 bases, and 11 bases had no gene match. The germline V gene has CDR1 MGHRA and CDR2 YSYEKL. CDR3 size: 17 residues. The CDR3 DNA sequence: TGCGCCAGCAGCCAATCTGGGACGGGACTAGTAAAAGAGACCCAGTACTTC. This codes for CASSQSGTGLVKETQYF.

This chain uses TRBV29-1 with TRBJ1-2; D ambiguous. Per germline, CDR1 SQVTM and CDR2 ANQGSEA. The CDR3 is 12 residues long. The V end was cut by 4 bases, the J end by 8 bases, with 14 bases between. This chain's CDR3 is CSVVPQTGGYTF. The CDR3 region has the DNA TGCAGCGTTGTCCCCCAAACGGGCGGCTACACCTTC.